This T cell receptor beta chain derives from a study of T cell responses to AZD1222 COVID-19 vaccine. This CDR3 comprises 15 residues. V lost 6 bases and J lost 6; bases outside the gene matches: 7. The V gene's germline CDR1 is MNHEY and CDR2 SMNVEV (reference sequence). Notes on the study in general: Donor demographics were predominantly white British with a female majority; clonal diversity may be underestimated.

Sequenced by immunoSEQ multiplex PCR; TCRdb stores in-frame clones only, minus some. The data show about 130,000 clones, with approximately 83% seen just once and around 8.6% held by the top ten. As to this clone: As yet, its antigen is unknown. This specimen includes other DNA sequences encoding the same CDR3.

This specimen consisted of peripheral blood, obtained on day 0 of AZD1222 vaccination. The clonotype was recovered from an adult in good health. The chain has TRBV27 and TRBJ2-1; 11 bases match TRBD2. CDR3 protein: CASSLLAGVGNEQFF. In DNA form, the CDR3 reads TGTGCCAGCAGCTTACTAGCGGGAGTGGGCAATGAGCAGTTCTTC.